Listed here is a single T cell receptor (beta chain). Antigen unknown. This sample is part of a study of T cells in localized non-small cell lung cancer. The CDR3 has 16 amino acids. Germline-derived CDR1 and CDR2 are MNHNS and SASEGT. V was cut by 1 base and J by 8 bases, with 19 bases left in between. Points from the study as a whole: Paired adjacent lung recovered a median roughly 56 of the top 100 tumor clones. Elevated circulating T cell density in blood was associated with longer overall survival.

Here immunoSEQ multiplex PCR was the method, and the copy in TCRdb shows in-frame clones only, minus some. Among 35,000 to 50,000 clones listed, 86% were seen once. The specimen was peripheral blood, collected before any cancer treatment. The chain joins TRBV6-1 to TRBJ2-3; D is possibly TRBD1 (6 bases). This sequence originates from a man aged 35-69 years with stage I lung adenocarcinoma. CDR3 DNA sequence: TGTGCCAGCAGTGAAGAGGGGGTGACGCGGGTTGGTACGCAGTATTTT. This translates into CASSEEGVTRVGTQYF.